The T cell receptor beta chain under discussion was sequenced for a study of blood T cell repertoires in COVID-19. About the research overall: Collection of acute and convalescent COVID-19 samples took place in the United States, Italy and Spain. The analysed material was cDNA or gDNA that came from T cells, B-cell-depleted T cells, or PBMCs.

In the source study's methods: Using reference gene primer amplification, nucleated cell counts were estimated. TCRdb keeps only in-frame clones here, not all; method: immunoSEQ multiplex PCR. For V, J and clone size, that table is used; D and trimming come from the DNA. This table holds about 42,000 clones, roughly 86% found once. The CDR3 covers 14 residues. The V end lost 0 bases, the J end lost 3 bases, and 10 bases lay between the germline ends. Germline-derived CDR1 and CDR2 are SGDLS and YYNGEE. The sample was peripheral blood. V gene TRBV9 combines with J gene TRBJ2-7; D is perhaps TRBD2 (5 bases). The receptor was derived from an older man with acute or convalescent COVID-19. The CDR3, as DNA: TGTGCCAGCAGCGTAGTACCTAGCAACTACGAGCAGTACTTC. Translating gives CASSVVPSNYEQYF.